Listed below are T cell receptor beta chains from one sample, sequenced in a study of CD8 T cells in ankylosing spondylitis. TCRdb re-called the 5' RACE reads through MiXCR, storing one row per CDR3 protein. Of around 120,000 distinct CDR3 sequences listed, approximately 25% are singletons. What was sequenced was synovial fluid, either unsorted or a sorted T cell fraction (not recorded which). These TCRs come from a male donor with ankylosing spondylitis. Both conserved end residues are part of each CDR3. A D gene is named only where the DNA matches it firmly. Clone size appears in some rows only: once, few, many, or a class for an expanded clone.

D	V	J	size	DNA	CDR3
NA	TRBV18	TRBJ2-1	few	TGTGCCAGCTCAAGTTTGGGCGAGAGTGAGCAGTTCTTC	CASSSLGESEQFF
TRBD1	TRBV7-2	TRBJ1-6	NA	TGTGCCAGCAGCTTAGTCGGGAATTCCGGGACAGACCCCCACTTT	CASSLVGNSGTDPHF
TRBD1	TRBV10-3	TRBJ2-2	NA	TGTGCCATCAGCCAGGGGGCTACCGGGGAGCTGTTTTTT	CAISQGATGELFF
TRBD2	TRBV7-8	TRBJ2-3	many	TGTGCCAGCAGCTTAGCCAAACTTCTTAGCGGGAGGGGCCGGGATACGCAGTATTTT	CASSLAKLLSGRGRDTQYF
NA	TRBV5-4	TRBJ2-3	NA	TGTGCCAGCAGCGCGACCGGGCCAGCTAGGGCAGATACGCAGTATTTT	CASSATGPARADTQYF
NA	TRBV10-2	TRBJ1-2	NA	TGCGCCAGCAGCTCGGAACGGGTCTATGGCTACACCTTC	CASSSERVYGYTF
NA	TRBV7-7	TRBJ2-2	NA	TGTGCCAGCAGCTTAGACGCTGTGACCGGGGAGCTGTTTTTT	CASSLDAVTGELFF
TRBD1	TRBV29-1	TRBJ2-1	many	TGCAGCGTTGAAGAGGGACAGGGCGATGAGCAGTTCTTC	CSVEEGQGDEQFF
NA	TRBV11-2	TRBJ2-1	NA	TGTGCCAGCAACGACCAGGTCGGCAACAATGAGCAGTTCTTC	CASNDQVGNNEQFF
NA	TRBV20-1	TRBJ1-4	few	TGCAGTGCTAGTCCAGCCCCTAATGAAAAACTGTTTTTT	CSASPAPNEKLFF
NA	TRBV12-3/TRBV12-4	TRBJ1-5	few	TGTGCCAGCAGTTTTCTTGATCAGAATCAGCCCCAGCATTTT	CASSFLDQNQPQHF
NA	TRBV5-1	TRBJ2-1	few	TGCGCCAGCAGCTTGACGGGCAAGACCTACAATGAGCAGTTCTTC	CASSLTGKTYNEQFF
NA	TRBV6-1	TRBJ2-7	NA	TGTGCCAGCACCCTTCTGGGGGGCAGCTCCTACGAGCAGTACTTC	CASTLLGGSSYEQYF
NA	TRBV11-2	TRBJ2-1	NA	TGTGCCAGCAGCTTAGATCGGACGGGTGAGCAGTTCTTC	CASSLDRTGEQFF
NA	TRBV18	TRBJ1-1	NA	TGTGCCAGCTCACCGCGGGACGAGGAAGCTTTCTTT	CASSPRDEEAFF
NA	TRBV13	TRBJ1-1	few	TGTGCCAGCAGTTTCACCCGACTAGGTTTCATGAACACTGAAGCTTTCTTT	CASSFTRLGFMNTEAFF
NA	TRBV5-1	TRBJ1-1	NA	TGCGCCAGCAGCTCGTATCCAGGGAACACTGAAGCTTTCTTT	CASSSYPGNTEAFF
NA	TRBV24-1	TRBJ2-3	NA	TGTGCCACCAGTGATTCCACAGTTAGCACAGATACGCAGTATTTT	CATSDSTVSTDTQYF
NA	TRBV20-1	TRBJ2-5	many	TGCAGTGCTATAGGGGGAGGGCCATCAAAGACCCAGTACTTC	CSAIGGGPSKTQYF
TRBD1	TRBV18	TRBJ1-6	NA	TGTGCCAGCTCACCACTGGACAGGGGAAGTTCTCCTAATTCACCCCTCCACTTT	CASSPLDRGSSPNSPLHF
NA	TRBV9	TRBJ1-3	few	TGTGCCAGCAGCGTGAGGGGAGGGTTCTCATCTGGAAACACCATATATTTT	CASSVRGGFSSGNTIYF
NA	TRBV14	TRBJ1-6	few	TGTGCCAGCAGTGCCGGGATCAAGGGGGTAGCCCTCCACTTT	CASSAGIKGVALHF
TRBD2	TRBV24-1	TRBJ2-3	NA	TGTGCCACCAGTGCCGTCGGGACTAGCGGGGACACCACAGATACGCAGTATTTT	CATSAVGTSGDTTDTQYF
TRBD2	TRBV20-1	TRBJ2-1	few	TGCAGTGCTAGTTTGCGGGAGCTTTCCTACAATGAGCAGTTCTTC	CSASLRELSYNEQFF
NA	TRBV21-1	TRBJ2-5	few	TGTGCCAGCAGCAAGACAGAGCAAGAGACCCAGTACTTC	CASSKTEQETQYF
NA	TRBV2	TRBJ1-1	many	TGTGCCAGCAGTGTCGGACTCCCGGGGACTGAAGCTTTCTTT	CASSVGLPGTEAFF
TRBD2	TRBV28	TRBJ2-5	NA	TGTGCCAGCAGCCCCCTGACTAGCGGGACCATTTTCTCTTTGACCCAGTACTTC	CASSPLTSGTIFSLTQYF
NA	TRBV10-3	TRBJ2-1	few	TGTGCCATCGGCGGGGTCACGGCTGAGCAGTTCTTC	CAIGGVTAEQFF
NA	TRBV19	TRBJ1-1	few	TGTGCCAGTAGTATCTTGACAGACTCAGAAGCTTTCTTT	CASSILTDSEAFF
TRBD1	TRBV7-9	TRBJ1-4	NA	TGTGCCAGCATACCAGGAAGTGGACAGGGCGTTGGTGAAAAACTGTTTTTT	CASIPGSGQGVGEKLFF
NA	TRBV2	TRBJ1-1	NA	TGTGCCAGCACGACAGCGACCAACACTGAAGCTTTCTTT	CASTTATNTEAFF
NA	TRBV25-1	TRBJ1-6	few	TGTGCCAGCAGGGACAGAGGGGATTCACCCCTCCACTTT	CASRDRGDSPLHF
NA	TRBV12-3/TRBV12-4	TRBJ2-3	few	TGTGCCAGCAGGCTCGGAGGGACAGATACGCAGTATTTT	CASRLGGTDTQYF
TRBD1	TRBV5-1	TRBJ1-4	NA	TGCGCCAGCAGCTTATTGGCAGGGGGCGGTGAAAAACTGTTTTTT	CASSLLAGGGEKLFF
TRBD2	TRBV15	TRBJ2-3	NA	TGTGCCACCAGCTCGCGACTAGCGGGAGGACAGCGGGCGCAGTATTTT	CATSSRLAGGQRAQYF
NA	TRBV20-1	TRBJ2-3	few	TGCAGTGTCGATCGGGCCACAGATACGCAGTATTTT	CSVDRATDTQYF
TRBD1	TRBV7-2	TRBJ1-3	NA	TGTGCCAGCAGCCCCCGGACAGGGTCGGGAAACACCATATATTTT	CASSPRTGSGNTIYF
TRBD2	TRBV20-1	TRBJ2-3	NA	TGCAGTGCGCTACCTAGCGGGAGACGAGCAGATACGCAGTATTTT	CSALPSGRRADTQYF
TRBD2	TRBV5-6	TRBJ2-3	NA	TGTGCCAGCAGCTCGGGACTAGCGACAGATACGCAGTATTTT	CASSSGLATDTQYF
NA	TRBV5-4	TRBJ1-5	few	TGTGCCAGCAGCTTGGAGCCGGGTGGGGATCAGCCCCAGCATTTT	CASSLEPGGDQPQHF
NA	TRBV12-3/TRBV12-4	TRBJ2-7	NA	TGTGCCAGCAGTTCCCCTTGGCGGGCGCCCTACGAGCAGTACTTC	CASSSPWRAPYEQYF
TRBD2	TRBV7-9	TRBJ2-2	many	TGTGCCAGCAGCTCCGATAGCGGGGCCACCGGGGAGCTGTTTTTT	CASSSDSGATGELFF
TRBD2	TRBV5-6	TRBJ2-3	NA	TGTGCCAGGAGCTTGGGGGGCTTGAGCGGGAGGGCCGCAGATACGCAGTATTTT	CARSLGGLSGRAADTQYF
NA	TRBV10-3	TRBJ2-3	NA	TGTGCCATCAGTGAGTCAAGCGTCAAAGTTGCAGATACGCAGTATTTT	CAISESSVKVADTQYF
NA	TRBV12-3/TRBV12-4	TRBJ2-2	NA	TGTGCCAGCAGGGAACCCGGGAACACCGGGGAGCTGTTTTTT	CASREPGNTGELFF
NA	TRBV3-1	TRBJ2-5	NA	TGTGCCAGCAGCCAAGAGCAGACGCAAGAGACCCAGTACTTC	CASSQEQTQETQYF
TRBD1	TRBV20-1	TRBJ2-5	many	TGCAGTGCTAGTGACAGGGGCAGCGGAGAGACCCAGTACTTC	CSASDRGSGETQYF
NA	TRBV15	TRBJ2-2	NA	TGTGCCACCAGCAAACCTAGGGGGGGCACCGGGGAGCTGTTTTTT	CATSKPRGGTGELFF
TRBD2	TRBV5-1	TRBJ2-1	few	TGCGCCAGCAGCTTAGGGCTAGCGGGAGAGTTGACCCCCCTTAGCAATGAGCAGTTCTTC	CASSLGLAGELTPLSNEQFF
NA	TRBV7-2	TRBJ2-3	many	TGTGCCAGCAGCTTACAGGGTTCTAGCACAGATACGCAGTATTTT	CASSLQGSSTDTQYF
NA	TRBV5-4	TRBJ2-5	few	TGTGCCAGCAGCTTGGTCGGTGCGGTCGGACTTGCGGGTGGAGAGACCCAGTACTTC	CASSLVGAVGLAGGETQYF
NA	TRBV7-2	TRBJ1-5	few	TGTGCCAGCAGCCAAGGGAACCCGGGTCAGCCCCAGCATTTT	CASSQGNPGQPQHF
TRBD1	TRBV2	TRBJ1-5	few	TGTGCCAGCATAGCAGGGGGCCGGAGCAATCAGCCCCAGCATTTT	CASIAGGRSNQPQHF
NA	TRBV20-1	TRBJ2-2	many	TGCAGTGCTAGGAAGGCCAACACCGGGGAGCTGTTTTTT	CSARKANTGELFF
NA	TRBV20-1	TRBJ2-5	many	TGCAGTGCTAGATGGCAGGGCGAGACCCAGTACTTC	CSARWQGETQYF
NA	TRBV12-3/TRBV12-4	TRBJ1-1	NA	TGTGCCAGCAGTTTACATGGGGCCCCAATGAACACTGAAGCTTTCTTT	CASSLHGAPMNTEAFF
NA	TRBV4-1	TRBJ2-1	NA	TGCGCCAGCAGCCCCGGAAGGATAGCCGGGGGTGATGAGCAGTTCTTC	CASSPGRIAGGDEQFF